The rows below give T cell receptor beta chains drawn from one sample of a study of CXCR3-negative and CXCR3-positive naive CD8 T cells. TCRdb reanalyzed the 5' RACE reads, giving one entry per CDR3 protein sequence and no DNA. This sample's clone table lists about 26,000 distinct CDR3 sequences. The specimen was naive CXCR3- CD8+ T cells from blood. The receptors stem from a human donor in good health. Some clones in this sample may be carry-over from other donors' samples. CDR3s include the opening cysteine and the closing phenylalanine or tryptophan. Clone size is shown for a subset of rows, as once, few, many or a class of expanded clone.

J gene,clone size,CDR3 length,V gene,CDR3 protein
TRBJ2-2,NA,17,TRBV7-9,CASSLAPLPGLAGELFF
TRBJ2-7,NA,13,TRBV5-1,CASSLDAYNEQYF
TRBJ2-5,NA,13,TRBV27,CASRSVAQETQYF
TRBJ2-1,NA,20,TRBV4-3,CASSQDPPPRAPYGYNEQFF
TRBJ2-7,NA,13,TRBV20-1,CSARVAANYEQYF
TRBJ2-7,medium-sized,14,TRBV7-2,CASSSTGDSYEQYF
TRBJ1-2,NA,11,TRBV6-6,CASTNGAGYTF
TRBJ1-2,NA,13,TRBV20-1,CSARVWGDNGYTF
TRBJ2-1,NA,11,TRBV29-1,CSVVVYNEQFF
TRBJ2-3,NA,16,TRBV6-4,CASSDSPGLATDTQYF
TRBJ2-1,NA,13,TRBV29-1,CSVTGTGNNEQFF
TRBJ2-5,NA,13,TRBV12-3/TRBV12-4,CASSSGDIETQYF
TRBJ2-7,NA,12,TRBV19,CASNGGNYEQYF
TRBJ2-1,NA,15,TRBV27,CASIKTSGSVDEQFF
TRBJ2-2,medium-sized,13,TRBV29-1,CSVSGVLTGELFF
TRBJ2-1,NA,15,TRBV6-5,CASSYMSGQGNEQFF
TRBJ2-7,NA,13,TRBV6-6,CASSYLGVYEQYF
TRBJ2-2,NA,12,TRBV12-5,CASKASTGELFF
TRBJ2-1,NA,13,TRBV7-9,CASSLLEGNEQFF
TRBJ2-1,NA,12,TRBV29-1,CSVESRLNEQFF
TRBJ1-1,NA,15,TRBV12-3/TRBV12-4,CASSLLAGTNTEAFF
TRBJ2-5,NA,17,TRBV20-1,CSARALGPTSGQETQYF
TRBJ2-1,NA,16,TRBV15,CATSSDSGGAYNEQFF
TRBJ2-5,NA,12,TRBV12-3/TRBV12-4,CASTRAEETQYF
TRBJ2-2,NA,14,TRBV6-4,CASSGTADTGELFF
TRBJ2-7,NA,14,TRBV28,CASRLPGETYEQYF
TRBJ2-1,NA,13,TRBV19,CASSDYSYNEQFF
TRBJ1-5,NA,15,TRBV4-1,CASSQQVDGLMPQHF
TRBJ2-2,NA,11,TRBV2,CASSEGGELFF
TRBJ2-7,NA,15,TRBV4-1,CASSHSKTGSYEQYF
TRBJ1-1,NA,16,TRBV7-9,CASSLAEVSMNTEAFF
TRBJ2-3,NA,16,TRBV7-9,CASSLWASGGSDTQYF
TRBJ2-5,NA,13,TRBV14,CASSNREFVTQYF
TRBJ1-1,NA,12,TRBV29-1,CSATLYDTEAFF
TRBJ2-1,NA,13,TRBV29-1,CSVEGAPYNEQFF
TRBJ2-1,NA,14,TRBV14,CASSHWTIADEQFF
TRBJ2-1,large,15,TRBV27,CASRLPGQGYNEQFF
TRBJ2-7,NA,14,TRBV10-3,CAIGDRDGTYEQYF
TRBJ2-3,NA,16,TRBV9,CASSVGSGGITDTQYF
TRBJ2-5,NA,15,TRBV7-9,CASSQGTSPGETQYF
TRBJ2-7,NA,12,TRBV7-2,CASSQTVYEQYF